Listed below are T cell receptor beta chains from one sample, sequenced in a study of blood T cell repertoires in COVID-19. Profiling relied on immunoSEQ multiplex PCR, and the TCRdb table lists in-frame clones only, not all of them. Among under 300,000 clones listed, approximately 90% were seen once. Material: peripheral blood. Receptor source: a woman between 40 and 50 years old with acute or convalescent COVID-19. Each CDR3 is given with its conserved first and last residue. Each record gives: V gene, clone size, J gene, D gene, CDR3 protein, CDR3 DNA. A D gene is named only where the DNA matches it firmly. The size entry is marked missing in some rows and otherwise reads once, few, many or a size class.

TRBV4-1	NA	TRBJ1-2	TRBD1	CARDSDRGGDYGYTF	TGCGCCAGGGACTCGGACAGGGGGGGGGATTATGGCTACACCTTC
TRBV28	once	TRBJ1-5	NA	CASSFRRGLGQPQHF	TGTGCCAGCAGTTTTAGGCGGGGGTTGGGGCAGCCCCAGCATTTT
TRBV5-1	NA	TRBJ2-1	NA	CASSHPQGYNEQFF	TGCGCCAGCAGCCACCCACAGGGTTACAATGAGCAGTTCTTC
TRBV7-2	NA	TRBJ1-6	TRBD1	CASSPRTGPFAPNSPLHF	TGTGCCAGCAGCCCTAGGACAGGCCCTTTCGCCCCTAATTCACCCCTCCACTTT
TRBV29-1	NA	TRBJ1-2	TRBD1	CSAGQGFQYGYTF	TGCAGCGCAGGACAGGGCTTCCAATATGGCTACACCTTC
TRBV9	NA	TRBJ2-3	TRBD2	CASSLAVADTQYF	TGTGCCAGCAGCCTAGCGGTGGCAGATACGCAGTATTTT
TRBV18	once	TRBJ1-2	NA	CASSQSLENYGYTF	TGTGCCAGCTCACAAAGTTTGGAGAACTATGGCTACACCTTC
TRBV5-4	NA	TRBJ1-6	NA	CASSLDQGGNSPLHF	TGTGCCAGCAGCTTGGATCAGGGTGGGAATTCACCCCTCCACTTT
TRBV4-1	NA	TRBJ2-5	NA	CASSPWGPNGAQYF	TGCGCCAGCAGCCCCTGGGGGCCGAACGGGGCCCAGTACTTC
TRBV7-9	NA	TRBJ1-3	NA	CASPAVSSGNTIYF	TGTGCCAGCCCGGCGGTTAGCTCTGGAAACACCATATATTTT
TRBV5-6	NA	TRBJ2-3	TRBD2	CASSSSGGSKDTQYF	TGTGCCAGCAGTAGTAGCGGGGGCTCTAAAGATACGCAGTATTTT
TRBV2	once	TRBJ2-5	TRBD2	CATLAGMGETQYF	TGTGCCACGTTAGCGGGGATGGGGGAGACCCAGTACTTC
TRBV18	NA	TRBJ1-2	NA	CASSPPSAYNYGYTF	TGTGCCAGCTCACCACCCTCAGCGTATAACTATGGCTACACCTTC
TRBV18	NA	TRBJ2-2	NA	CASSPVGSNTGELFF	TGTGCCAGCTCACCAGTGGGCAGCAACACCGGGGAGCTGTTTTTT
TRBV21-1	NA	TRBJ2-1	NA	CASSKVEGVPNNEQFF	TGTGCCAGCAGCAAGGTTGAGGGGGTACCAAACAATGAGCAGTTCTTC
TRBV6-5	NA	TRBJ1-5	NA	CASRGLGNQPQHF	TGTGCCAGCAGAGGACTGGGCAATCAGCCCCAGCATTTT
TRBV5-6	NA	TRBJ1-1	TRBD1	CASSPLGSRQGEAEAFF	TGTGCCAGCAGCCCCCTTGGCAGCAGGCAGGGGGAAGCTGAAGCTTTCTTT
TRBV6-5	NA	TRBJ2-3	TRBD1	CASSSQGALSDTQYF	TGTGCCAGCAGTTCCCAGGGGGCTTTGTCAGATACGCAGTATTTT
TRBV3-1/TRBV3-2	NA	TRBJ1-4	TRBD1	CASSPPTGAVEKLFF	TGTGCCAGCAGCCCCCCGACAGGGGCGGTTGAAAAACTGTTTTTT
TRBV11-2	NA	TRBJ2-5	TRBD2	CASSLGGGASETQYF	TGTGCCAGCAGCTTAGGCGGGGGGGCATCAGAGACCCAGTACTTC
TRBV27	few	TRBJ1-4	NA	CASSFNPRNEKLFF	TGTGCCAGCAGTTTCAACCCACGGAATGAAAAACTGTTTTTT
TRBV14	once	TRBJ2-3	TRBD2	CASSPERSGGPREYF	TGTGCCAGCAGCCCAGAGAGGAGCGGGGGCCCCCGGGAGTATTTT
TRBV3-1/TRBV3-2	NA	TRBJ1-6	NA	CASSPPGSNSPLHF	TGTGCCAGCAGCCCGCCCGGTTCCAATTCACCCCTCCACTTT
TRBV27	NA	TRBJ1-2	NA	CASSLGASLGYNYGYTF	TGTGCCAGCAGTTTAGGGGCCAGCCTGGGGTATAACTATGGCTACACCTTC
TRBV6-5	NA	TRBJ1-1	NA	CASSRTENTEAFF	TGTGCCAGCAGTCGGACAGAGAACACTGAAGCTTTCTTT